A single sample is the source of the 10 T cell receptor beta chains below, sequenced in a study of cytomegalovirus exposure and HLA in healthy donors. A multiplex PCR was run with 60 Vbeta primers and 13 Jbeta primers. Sequencing used immunoSEQ multiplex PCR; TCRdb keeps in-frame clones, though not all of them. The data show more than 110,000 clones, roughly 77% seen once. The sequencing input was PBMCs. Source of these receptors: a young woman in good health and CMV-seronegative.

There are a few counts of this clone. The rearrangement joins TRBV30 to TRBJ1-2; D may be TRBD1 (5 bases). The CDR3 totals 14 residues. V lost 0 bases to trimming and J lost 8 bases, with 16 bases between them. CDR1 is GTSNPN and CDR2 is SVGIG in the germline V gene (reference sequence). This CDR3 reads CAWSVRGPGGGYTF. CDR3 DNA sequence: TGTGCCTGGAGTGTTCGCGGCCCCGGGGGGGGCTACACCTTC.

The V and J genes are TRBV5-4 and TRBJ1-2; a weak D match, TRBD1 (6 bases). V lost 5 bases to trimming and J lost 8 bases, with 25 bases between them. The CDR3 extends over 16 amino acids. From germline, CDR1 is SGHNT and CDR2 YYREEE (reference sequence). This CDR3 reads CASSPGGTLSFVGYTF. The CDR3 DNA sequence: TGTGCCAGCAGTCCCGGTGGGACACTATCGTTTGTGGGCTACACCTTC.

J is TRBJ2-1 and V is TRBV5-1; 12 bases are shared with TRBD2. The germline gives CDR1 SGHRS, CDR2 YFSETQ. The CDR3 loop spans 18 amino acids. V dropped 3 bases and J dropped 1; count of bases not matched to a gene: 8. The CDR3 DNA reads TGCGCCAGCAGCTCCCTAGCGGGAGGGCCCGGGTCCTACAATGAGCAGTTCTTC. It is translated as CASSSLAGGPGSYNEQFF. The full variable domain, rest sourced from reference TRBV5-1 and TRBJ2-1, is KAGVTQTPRYLIKTRGQQVTLSCSPISGHRSVSWYQQTPGQGLQFLFEYFSETQRNKGNFPGRFSGRQFSNSRSEMNVSTLELGDSALYLCASSSLAGGPGSYNEQFFGPGTRLTVL.

This chain connects TRBV27 to TRBJ2-7; 9 nucleotides align to TRBD1. Germline CDR1 and CDR2: MNHEY and SMNVEV (reference sequence). V gave up 3 bases and J gave up 7 bases; unmatched junction bases: 10. The length of the CDR3 is 15 residues. CDR3 in DNA: TGTGCCAGCAGTTTCGGGACAGGGCCTGTGAATGAGCAGTACTTC. It codes for CASSFGTGPVNEQYF.

The CDR3 here is CASSLSGGRNTGELFF. CDR3 bases: TGTGCCAGCAGCCTTAGCGGGGGGCGAAACACCGGGGAGCTGTTTTTT. The chain couples TRBV7-2 to TRBJ2-2, with 10 bases identical to TRBD2. The CDR3 extends over 16 amino acids. Germline CDR1 and CDR2: SGHTA and FQGNSA. The J segment lost 2 bases and the V segment lost 5 bases, leaving 5 bases of the junction unmatched. The variable domain in full, with the rest retrieved from reference TRBV7-2 and TRBJ2-2, is GAGVSQSPSNKVTEKGKDVELRCDPISGHTALYWYRQSLGQGLEFLIYFQGNSAPDKSGLPSDRFSAERTGGSVSTLTIQRTQQEDSAVYLCASSLSGGRNTGELFFGEGSRLTVL.

This clone was observed once. The V gene is TRBV27, the J gene TRBJ1-4; D is unresolved. The CDR3 has 14 residues. CDR1 and CDR2 (germline): MNHEY, SMNVEV (reference sequence). The V gene lost 3 bases and the J gene lost 0 bases, with 5 bases spanning the gap. The CDR3, as DNA: TGTGCCAGCAGTTTTTCTGCAACTAATGAAAAACTGTTTTTT. Its translation is CASSFSATNEKLFF.

J is TRBJ2-2 and V is TRBV28, with 9 bases that match TRBD1. The V and J ends lost 6 bases and 1 base, in that order; junction bases with no gene match: 6. CDR1 is MDHEN, CDR2 SYDVKM, per germline. The length of the CDR3 is 16 residues. The CDR3 sequence is CASRNPGQGNTGELFF. CDR3 nucleotides: TGTGCCAGCAGAAATCCGGGACAGGGGAACACCGGGGAGCTGTTTTTT. The complete variable domain, with remaining parts taken from reference TRBV28 and TRBJ2-2, reads DVKVTQSSRYLVKRTGEKVFLECVQDMDHENMFWYRQDPGLGLRLIYFSYDVKMKEKGDIPEGYSVSREKKERFSLILESASTNQTSMYLCASRNPGQGNTGELFFGEGSRLTVL.

The rearrangement joins TRBV19 to TRBJ2-1; 8 bases line up with TRBD2. CDR3 size: 15 residues. V shed 7 bases, J shed 2 bases, and the junction held 7 bases outside the gene matches. Germline CDR1 LNHDA, CDR2 SQIVND (reference sequence). In nucleotides, the CDR3 is TGTGCCAGTACCAAGAGCGGGAGCCCCTACAATGAGCAGTTCTTC. Translated: CASTKSGSPYNEQFF.

This clone was observed once. The chain carries TRBV6-1 and TRBJ1-1; no firm D call. V was trimmed by 6 bases and J by 6 bases, leaving 8 bases between them. Germline V gene sequence: CDR1 MNHNS, CDR2 SASEGT. The CDR3 is 11 amino acids. The CDR3: CASRLISEAFF. CDR3 DNA: TGTGCCAGCAGACTTATCTCTGAAGCTTTCTTT.

In nucleotides, the CDR3 is TGTGCCAGCAGCCAGAGGGATTCCTACGAGCAGTACTTC. It codes for CASSQRDSYEQYF. The chain links TRBV14 to TRBJ2-7, with D possibly being TRBD2 (5 bases). V shed 3 bases and J shed 1 base, with 7 bases lying between them. Germline lookup yields CDR1 SGHDN and CDR2 FVKESK. There are 13 residues in the CDR3.